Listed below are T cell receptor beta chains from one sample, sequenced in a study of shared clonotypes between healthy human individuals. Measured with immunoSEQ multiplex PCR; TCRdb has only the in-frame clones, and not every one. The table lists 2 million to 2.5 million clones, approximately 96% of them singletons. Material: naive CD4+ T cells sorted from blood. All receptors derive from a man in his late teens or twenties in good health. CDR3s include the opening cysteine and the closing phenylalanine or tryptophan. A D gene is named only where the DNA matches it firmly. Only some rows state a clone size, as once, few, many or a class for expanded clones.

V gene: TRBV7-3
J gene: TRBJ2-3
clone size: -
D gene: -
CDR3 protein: CASSLMPAGSTDTQYF
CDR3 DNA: TGTGCCAGCAGCTTAATGCCAGCGGGTTCCACAGATACGCAGTATTTT

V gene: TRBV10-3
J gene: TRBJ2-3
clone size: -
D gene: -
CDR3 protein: CAISEWQGRTDTQYF
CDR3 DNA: TGTGCCATCAGTGAGTGGCAGGGGCGCACAGATACGCAGTATTTT

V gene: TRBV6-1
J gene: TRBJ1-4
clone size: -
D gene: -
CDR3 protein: CASGLQGTNEKLFF
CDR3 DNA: TGTGCCAGCGGACTACAGGGAACTAATGAAAAACTGTTTTTT

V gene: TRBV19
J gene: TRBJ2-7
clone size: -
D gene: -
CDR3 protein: CASSYRYEQYF
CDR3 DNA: TGTGCCAGTAGTTATCGCTACGAGCAGTACTTC

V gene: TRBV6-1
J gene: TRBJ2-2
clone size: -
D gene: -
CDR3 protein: CASSALGGSGELFF
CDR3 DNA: TGTGCCAGCAGTGCTTTGGGGGGTAGCGGGGAGCTGTTTTTT

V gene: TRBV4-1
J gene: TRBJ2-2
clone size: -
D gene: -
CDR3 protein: CASSQGFARQASGTGELFF
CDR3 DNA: TGCGCCAGCAGCCAAGGATTTGCGAGACAGGCCTCGGGGACCGGGGAGCTGTTTTTT

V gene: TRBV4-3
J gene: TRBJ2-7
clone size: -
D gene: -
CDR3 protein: CASSQGPVVFHSYEQYF
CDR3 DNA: TGCGCCAGCAGCCAAGGCCCCGTAGTTTTTCACTCCTACGAGCAGTACTTC

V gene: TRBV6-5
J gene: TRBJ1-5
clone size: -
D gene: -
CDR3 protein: CASSHRRGSNQPQHF
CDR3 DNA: TGTGCCAGCAGCCATCGAAGGGGCAGCAATCAGCCCCAGCATTTT

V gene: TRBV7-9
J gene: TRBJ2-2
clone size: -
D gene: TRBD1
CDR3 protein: CASSPTGATGELFF
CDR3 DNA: TGTGCCAGCAGCCCGACAGGGGCCACCGGGGAGCTGTTTTTT

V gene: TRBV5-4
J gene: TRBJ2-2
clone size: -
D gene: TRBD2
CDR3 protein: CASSSGLAGARNTGELFF
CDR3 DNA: TGTGCCAGCAGCTCAGGACTAGCGGGAGCCCGGAACACCGGGGAGCTGTTTTTT

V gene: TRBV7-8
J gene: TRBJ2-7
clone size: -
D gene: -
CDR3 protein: CASSQATGSYEQYF
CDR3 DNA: TGTGCCAGCAGCCAGGCCACGGGATCCTACGAGCAGTACTTC

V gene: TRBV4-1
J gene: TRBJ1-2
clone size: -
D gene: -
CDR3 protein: CASSQDMWAGDNYGYTF
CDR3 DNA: TGCGCCAGCAGCCAAGATATGTGGGCAGGGGATAACTATGGCTACACCTTC

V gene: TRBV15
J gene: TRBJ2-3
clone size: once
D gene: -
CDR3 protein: CATSIGGATDTQYF
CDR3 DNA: TGTGCCACCAGCATCGGAGGAGCCACAGATACGCAGTATTTT

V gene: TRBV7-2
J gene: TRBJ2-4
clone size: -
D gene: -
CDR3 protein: CASSLGGMILENIQYF
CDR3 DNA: TGTGCCAGCAGCTTAGGCGGCATGATACTAGAAAACATTCAGTACTTC

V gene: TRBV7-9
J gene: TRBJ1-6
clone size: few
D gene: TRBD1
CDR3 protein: CASSLGGQGTLHF
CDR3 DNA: TGTGCCAGCAGCTTAGGGGGACAGGGGACCCTCCACTTT

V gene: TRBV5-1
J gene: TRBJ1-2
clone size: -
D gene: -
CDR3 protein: CASSLERGKAGYTF
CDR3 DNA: TGCGCCAGCAGCTTGGAAAGGGGAAAGGCTGGCTACACCTTC

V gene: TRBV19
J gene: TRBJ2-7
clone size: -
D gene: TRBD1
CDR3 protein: CASSPQGAGYEQYF
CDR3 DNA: TGTGCCAGTAGTCCACAGGGGGCGGGCTACGAGCAGTACTTC

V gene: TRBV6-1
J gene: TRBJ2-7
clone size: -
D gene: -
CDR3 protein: CASRGGRASEQYF
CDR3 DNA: TGTGCCAGCAGGGGGGGACGGGCGAGTGAGCAGTACTTC

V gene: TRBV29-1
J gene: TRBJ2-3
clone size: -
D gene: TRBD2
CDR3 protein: CSVEEWTSGGADTQYF
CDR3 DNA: TGCAGCGTTGAAGAATGGACTAGCGGGGGGGCAGATACGCAGTATTTT

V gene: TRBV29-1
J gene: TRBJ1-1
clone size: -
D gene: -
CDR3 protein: CSVEVVWGEAFF
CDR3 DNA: TGCAGCGTCGAGGTTGTTTGGGGTGAAGCTTTCTTT

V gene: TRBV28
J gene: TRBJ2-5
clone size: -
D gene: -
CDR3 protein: CASSPQVPETQYF
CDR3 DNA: TGTGCCAGCAGTCCACAGGTCCCAGAGACCCAGTACTTC

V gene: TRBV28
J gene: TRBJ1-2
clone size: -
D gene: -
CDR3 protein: CASSLSTVSYGYTF
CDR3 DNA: TGTGCCAGCAGTTTATCCACAGTCTCCTATGGCTACACCTTC

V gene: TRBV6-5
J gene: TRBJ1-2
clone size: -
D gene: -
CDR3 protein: CASSYSGQNYGYTF
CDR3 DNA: TGTGCCAGCAGTTACTCCGGACAGAACTATGGCTACACCTTC

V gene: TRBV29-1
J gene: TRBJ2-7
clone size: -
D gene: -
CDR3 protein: CSAEGGGGRGYEQYF
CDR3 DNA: TGCAGCGCCGAGGGAGGAGGGGGCAGAGGCTACGAGCAGTACTTC

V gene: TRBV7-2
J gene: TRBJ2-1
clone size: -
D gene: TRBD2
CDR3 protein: CASSLVGLAGEQFF
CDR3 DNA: TGTGCCAGCAGCTTAGTCGGACTAGCGGGAGAGCAGTTCTTC

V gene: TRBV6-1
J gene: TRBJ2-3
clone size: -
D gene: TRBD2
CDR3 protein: CASSGSLAGDGDTQYF
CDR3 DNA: TGTGCCAGCAGTGGGTCACTAGCGGGAGATGGAGATACGCAGTATTTT